The 8 T cell receptor beta chains listed next were all sequenced from one sample in a study of response to subunit inactivated influenza vaccine. In TCRdb, the RT-PCR reads were re-called with MiXCR into one record per CDR3 protein. Of fewer than 650,000 distinct CDR3 sequences listed, under 15% are singletons. Sequencing was performed on PBMCs from blood, taken 35 to 45 days after vaccination. These receptor sequences come from a man aged 50 to 60 who received an inactivated influenza vaccine.

This clonotype has only a few counts. This chain connects TRBV29-1 to TRBJ1-1; no firm D call. Germline assignment: CDR1 SQVTM and CDR2 ANQGSEA. Trimming removed 0 bases at V and 10 bases at J, with 9 bases between. This CDR3 is built from 11 residues. CDR3 region: CSVEEVRGAFF. CDR3 nucleotides: TGCAGCGTTGAAGAGGTACGCGGAGCTTTCTTT.

This sequence joins TRBV6-5 and TRBJ2-5; 8 nucleotides align to TRBD2. V trimming: 11 bases; J trimming: 1 base; junction bases outside the gene matches: 15. The length of the CDR3 is 16 residues. Per the germline V gene, CDR1 is MNHEY and CDR2 is SVGAGI. CDR3 protein: CASAELAGLVQETQYF. For the CDR3, the DNA is TGTGCCTCAGCAGAATTAGCGGGACTTGTCCAAGAGACCCAGTACTTC.

This clonotype was detected only a few times. The J gene is TRBJ1-5, the V gene TRBV20-1; D gene uncertain. Trimming took off 4 bases at V and 3 bases at J, with 13 bases between the two ends. Per the germline V gene, CDR1 is DFQATT and CDR2 is SNEGSKA (reference sequence). This CDR3 is built from 14 residues. The CDR3 is CSAKPGEFNQPQHF. The CDR3 bases are TGCAGTGCTAAACCCGGGGAGTTCAATCAGCCCCAGCATTTT.

This chain uses TRBV5-1 with TRBJ2-7; D not resolved. V gave up 4 bases and J gave up 1 base, with 15 bases separating them. The CDR3 has 15 residues. Germline CDR1 is SGHRS and CDR2 is YFSETQ. The CDR3 reads CASSPPGQASYEQYF. As DNA, the CDR3 is TGCGCCAGCAGCCCGCCCGGGCAGGCTTCCTACGAGCAGTACTTC.

This clonotype came up a few times. The DNA of the CDR3 is TGTGCCAGCAGCCCCAACCGAGGACAGGGAGCACGGAACACCGGGGAGCTGTTTTTT. This gives the protein CASSPNRGQGARNTGELFF. The rearrangement joins TRBV11-2 to TRBJ2-2, with TRBD1 matching 8 bases. This CDR3 comprises 19 residues. The V segment lost 5 bases and the J segment 1 base; nucleotides outside the gene matches: 15. Germline assignment: CDR1 SGHAT and CDR2 FQNNGV.

V and J are TRBV9 and TRBJ2-6; tentatively, D is TRBD1 or TRBD2 (5 bases each). Germline CDR1 and CDR2: SGDLS and YYNGEE. This CDR3 comprises 17 residues. V shed 0 bases and J shed 0 bases, with 10 bases lying between them. CDR3 DNA: TGTGCCAGCAGCGTAGCCGGGGCGTTCTCTGGGGCCAACGTCCTGACTTTC. Translating gives CASSVAGAFSGANVLTF.

This clonotype was detected only a few times. J is TRBJ1-5 and V is TRBV24-1; TRBD1 aligns across 7 bases. Germline CDR1 reads KGHDR; CDR2 reads SFDVKD. V gave up 7 bases and J gave up 1 base; unmatched junction bases: 3. The CDR3 contains 14 residues. The DNA for the CDR3 is TGTGCCACCAGCCAGACAGGGAGCAATCAGCCCCAGCATTTT. Protein sequence: CATSQTGSNQPQHF.

Many counts were recorded for this clonotype. This rearrangement joins TRBV5-1 to TRBJ2-5, with 8 bases aligning to TRBD1. Per germline, CDR1 SGHRS and CDR2 YFSETQ. V lost 2 bases to trimming and J lost 4 bases; unmatched junction nucleotides: 1. This CDR3 contains 13 residues. In DNA, the CDR3 is TGCGCCAGCAGCTTTGACAGGGGAGAGACCCAGTACTTC. It is translated as CASSFDRGETQYF.